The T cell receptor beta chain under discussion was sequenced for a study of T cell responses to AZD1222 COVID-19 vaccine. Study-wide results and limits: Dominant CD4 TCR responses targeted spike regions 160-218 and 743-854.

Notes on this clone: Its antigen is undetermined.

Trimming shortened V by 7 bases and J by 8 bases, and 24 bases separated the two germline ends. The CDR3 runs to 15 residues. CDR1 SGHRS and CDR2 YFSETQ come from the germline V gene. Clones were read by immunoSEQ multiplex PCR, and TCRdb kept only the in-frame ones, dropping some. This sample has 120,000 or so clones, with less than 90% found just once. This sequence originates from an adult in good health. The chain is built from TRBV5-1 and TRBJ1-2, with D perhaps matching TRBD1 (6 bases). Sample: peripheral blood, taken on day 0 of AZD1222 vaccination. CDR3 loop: CASSSGQIANLGYTF. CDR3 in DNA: TGCGCCAGCTCCTCCGGACAGATCGCAAACTTAGGCTACACCTTC. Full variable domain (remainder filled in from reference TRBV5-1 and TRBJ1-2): KAGVTQTPRYLIKTRGQQVTLSCSPISGHRSVSWYQQTPGQGLQFLFEYFSETQRNKGNFPGRFSGRQFSNSRSEMNVSTLELGDSALYLCASSSGQIANLGYTFGSGTRLTVV.